These T cell receptor beta chains were read from a single sample in a study of blood T cell repertoires in COVID-19. This table comes from immunoSEQ multiplex PCR, and its TCRdb copy is limited to in-frame clones, with some not included. The sample consists of 95,000 to 110,000 clones, over 65% of them appearing once. Input material: peripheral blood. The receptors come from a human donor in a cohort sampled during active COVID-19. The conserved cysteine and the conserved F or W are not part of the CDR3 here.

j_gene | v_gene | CDR3aa
TRBJ1-1 | TRBV2 | ASRTGTGYTEAF
TRBJ2-7 | TRBV3-1/TRBV3-2 | ASSPPRGGSYEQY
TRBJ2-1 | TRBV5-4 | ASSLPPGSNEQF
TRBJ1-2 | TRBV7-9 | AGSSANYGYT
TRBJ1-3 | TRBV18 | ASSLSGNTIY
TRBJ2-4 | TRBV19 | ASTMGTEIAKNIQY
TRBJ2-7 | TRBV2 | ASGRVTYEQY
TRBJ1-1 | TRBV7-9 | ASSLGAGDTEAF
TRBJ1-2 | TRBV2 | ASKVEGANYGYT
TRBJ2-7 | TRBV9 | ASSPRQVSYEQY
TRBJ1-1 | TRBV12-3/TRBV12-4 | ASSFDSTEAF
TRBJ1-2 | TRBV3-1/TRBV3-2 | ASRGPNPTYGYT
TRBJ2-2 | TRBV5-1 | ASSPEGTGELF
TRBJ2-1 | TRBV7-3 | ASSLRTSGIYNEQF
TRBJ2-3 | TRBV19 | ASTNVGGSTDTQY
TRBJ2-7 | TRBV5-6 | ASSLAEGGEQY
TRBJ1-2 | TRBV19 | ASSGASPRSYGYT
TRBJ1-6 | TRBV5-1 | ASSLGTLRTPLH
TRBJ2-3 | TRBV7-9 | ASSLEGVVNTQY